Below, 11 T cell receptor beta chains from the same sample are listed, as sequenced in a study of cytomegalovirus exposure and HLA in healthy donors (dated 2017 in TCRdb). The library relied on the immunoSEQ multiplex PCR assay. For the multiplex PCR, a mixture combining 60 forward primers for TCR Vbeta segments and 13 reverse primers for TCR Jbeta segments was used. Sourced from immuneACCESS, this table was stored by TCRdb with only in-frame sequences that have V and J called. A share of the clones is absent; for the studies checked, an unresolved V gene accounts for under half, and the remainder has no known explanation. The sample table lists fewer than 200,000 clones, around 63% of them with a count of one. The leading ten clones occupy roughly 4% of the sample. Sequenced material: PBMCs. The receptors were gathered from a woman aged 18-29 years in good health and CMV-seropositive.

This chain uses TRBV4-1 with TRBJ1-2, with a weak D call TRBD1 (6 bases). The length of the CDR3 is 15 residues. The V end was cut by 0 bases, the J end by 8 bases, with 16 bases between. From germline, CDR1 is MGHRA and CDR2 YSYEKL. This chain's CDR3 is CASSQDRDIARGYTF. CDR3 coding DNA: TGCGCCAGCAGCCAAGATAGGGACATTGCGAGGGGCTACACCTTC.

The CDR3 DNA sequence: TGTGCCAGCAGCGTATCGGGTGTGACTGAAGCTTTCTTT. As protein: CASSVSGVTEAFF. The chain has TRBV9 and TRBJ1-1, with D hard to call. V dropped 1 base and J dropped 5 bases, with 9 bases sitting between them. The germline CDR1 and CDR2 sequences are SGDLS and YYNGEE. The CDR3 sequence is 13 residues long.

This CDR3 is CASSLGTGMDYEQYF. The DNA of the CDR3 is TGCGCCAGCAGCCTCGGCACCGGGATGGACTACGAGCAGTACTTC. The rearrangement joins TRBV5-1 to TRBJ2-7; D is possibly TRBD2 (5 bases). CDR1 and CDR2 from the germline V gene are SGHRS and YFSETQ. Trimming pared 4 bases from V and 3 bases from J, leaving 17 bases between. This CDR3 has 15 residues.

The J gene is TRBJ2-7, the V gene TRBV28, with D unclear. The germline V and J ends were trimmed by 7 bases and 2 bases, with 9 bases remaining between them. The CDR3 length is 12 residues. Germline CDR1 and CDR2: MDHEN and SYDVKM. The CDR3 region is CASNSLTYEQYF. In DNA, the CDR3 is TGTGCCAGCAATAGCCTGACCTACGAGCAGTACTTC.

This rearrangement joins TRBV5-8 to TRBJ1-2; no clear D. Germline V CDR1 and CDR2: SGHTS, YDEGEE. V was clipped by 1 base and J by 0 bases, with 10 bases between them. The CDR3 loop spans 15 amino acids. CDR3 DNA sequence: TGTGCCAGCAGCTTGATGGGAGGTGCTAACTATGGCTACACCTTC. Translated: CASSLMGGANYGYTF.

This chain links TRBV4-1 with TRBJ1-5; no definite D call. Trimming removed 0 bases from V and 6 bases from J, with 12 bases in between. The CDR3 is 15 residues long. Looked up from germline, CDR1 is MGHRA and CDR2 is YSYEKL. As DNA, the CDR3 is TGCGCCAGCAGCCAAGATGGCGGTGGAAGTCAGCCCCAGCATTTT. As protein: CASSQDGGGSQPQHF.

As DNA, the CDR3 is TGCGCCAGCAGCCAAGATCAGGGGGCTGAGACCCAGTACTTC. Protein product: CASSQDQGAETQYF. V and J are TRBV4-3 and TRBJ2-5; 8 nucleotides match TRBD1. Germline V gives CDR1 LGHNA, CDR2 YSLEER. The CDR3 is made up of 14 amino acids. The V gene end was trimmed by 0 bases and the J gene end by 5 bases; junction bases not matched to a gene: 2.

The sample holds one count of this clone. The CDR3 region is CASGGLASYEQYF. CDR3 nucleotides: TGTGCTAGTGGGGGACTAGCCTCCTACGAGCAGTACTTC. J is TRBJ2-7 and V is TRBV12-5, with 9 positions matching TRBD2. Trimming at V came to 6 bases and at J to 0 bases, leaving 0 bases not matched to a gene. This CDR3 is built from 13 residues. Looked up from germline, CDR1 is LGHNT and CDR2 is FRNRAP.

This chain uses TRBV5-4 with TRBJ2-1; a weak D match, TRBD2 (6 bases). Germline CDR1 is SGHNT and CDR2 is YYREEE (reference sequence). This CDR3 comprises 16 residues. Trimming removed 3 bases at V and 5 bases at J, with 18 bases between. The CDR3: CASSSGGWGSDNEQFF. CDR3 DNA: TGTGCCAGCAGCTCTGGAGGGTGGGGTAGCGACAATGAGCAGTTCTTC. The whole variable domain, remainder taken from reference TRBV5-4 and TRBJ2-1, is ETGVTQSPTHLIKTRGQQVTLRCSSQSGHNTVSWYQQALGQGPQFIFQYYREEENGRGNFPPRFSGLQFPNYSSELNVNALELDDSALYLCASSSGGWGSDNEQFFGPGTRLTVL.

The rearrangement uses TRBV15 and TRBJ2-5; possible D gene TRBD2, 6 bases. The DNA end favors TRBJ2-7, so the J call may be wrong. The CDR3 spans 12 residues. From germline, CDR1 is LNHNV and CDR2 YYDKDF (reference sequence). The CDR3 loop is CATGTEGYEQYF. The CDR3, as DNA: TGTGCCACCGGGACGGAGGGCTACGAGCAGTACTTC.

V gene TRBV4-2 combines with J gene TRBJ2-1; D perhaps matches TRBD2 (5 bases). The CDR3 runs 12 residues. V was shortened by 4 bases and J by 9 bases, with 10 bases between the two germline ends. Germline V gene data show CDR1 as LGHNA and CDR2 as YNFKEQ. The CDR3 is CASSPLGSEQFF. The CDR3 DNA reads as TGTGCCAGCAGCCCATTGGGGAGTGAGCAGTTCTTC.